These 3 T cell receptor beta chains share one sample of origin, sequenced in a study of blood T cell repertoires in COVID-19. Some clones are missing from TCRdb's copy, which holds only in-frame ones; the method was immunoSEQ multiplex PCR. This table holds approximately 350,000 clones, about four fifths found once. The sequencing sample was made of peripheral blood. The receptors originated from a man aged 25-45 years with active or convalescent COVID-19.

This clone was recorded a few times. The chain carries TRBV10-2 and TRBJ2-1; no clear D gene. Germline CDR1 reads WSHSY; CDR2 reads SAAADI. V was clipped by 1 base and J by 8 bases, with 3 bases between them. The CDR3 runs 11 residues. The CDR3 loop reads CASSELDEQFF. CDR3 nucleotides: TGCGCCAGCAGTGAGTTAGATGAGCAGTTCTTC.

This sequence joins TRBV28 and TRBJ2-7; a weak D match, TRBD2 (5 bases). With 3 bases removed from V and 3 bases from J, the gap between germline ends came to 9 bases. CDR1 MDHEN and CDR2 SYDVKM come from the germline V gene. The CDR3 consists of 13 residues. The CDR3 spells CASSFGGLYEQYF. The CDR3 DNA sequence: TGTGCCAGCAGTTTCGGCGGGCTCTACGAGCAGTACTTC.

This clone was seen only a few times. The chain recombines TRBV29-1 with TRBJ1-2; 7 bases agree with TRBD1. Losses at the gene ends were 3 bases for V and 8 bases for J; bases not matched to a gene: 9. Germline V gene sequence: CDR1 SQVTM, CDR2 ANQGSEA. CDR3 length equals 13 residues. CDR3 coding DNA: TGCAGCGTTGAGAGGAGGGGGCAGTGGGGCTACACCTTC. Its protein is CSVERRGQWGYTF.